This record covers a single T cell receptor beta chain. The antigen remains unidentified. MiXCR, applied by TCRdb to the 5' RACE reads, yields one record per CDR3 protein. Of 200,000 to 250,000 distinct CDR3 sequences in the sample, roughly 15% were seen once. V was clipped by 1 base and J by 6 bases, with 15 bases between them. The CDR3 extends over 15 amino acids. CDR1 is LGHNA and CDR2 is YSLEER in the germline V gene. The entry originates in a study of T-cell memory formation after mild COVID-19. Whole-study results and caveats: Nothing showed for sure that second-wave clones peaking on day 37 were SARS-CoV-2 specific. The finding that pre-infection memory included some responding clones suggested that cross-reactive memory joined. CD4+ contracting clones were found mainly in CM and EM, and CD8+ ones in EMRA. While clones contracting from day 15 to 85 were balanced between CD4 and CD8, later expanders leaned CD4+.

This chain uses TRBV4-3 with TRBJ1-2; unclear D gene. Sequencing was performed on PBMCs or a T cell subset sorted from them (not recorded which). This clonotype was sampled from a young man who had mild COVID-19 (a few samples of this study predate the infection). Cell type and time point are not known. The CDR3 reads CASSQAEGQRDGYTF. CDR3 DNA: TGCGCCAGCAGCCAAGCGGAAGGGCAGAGGGATGGCTACACCTTC.